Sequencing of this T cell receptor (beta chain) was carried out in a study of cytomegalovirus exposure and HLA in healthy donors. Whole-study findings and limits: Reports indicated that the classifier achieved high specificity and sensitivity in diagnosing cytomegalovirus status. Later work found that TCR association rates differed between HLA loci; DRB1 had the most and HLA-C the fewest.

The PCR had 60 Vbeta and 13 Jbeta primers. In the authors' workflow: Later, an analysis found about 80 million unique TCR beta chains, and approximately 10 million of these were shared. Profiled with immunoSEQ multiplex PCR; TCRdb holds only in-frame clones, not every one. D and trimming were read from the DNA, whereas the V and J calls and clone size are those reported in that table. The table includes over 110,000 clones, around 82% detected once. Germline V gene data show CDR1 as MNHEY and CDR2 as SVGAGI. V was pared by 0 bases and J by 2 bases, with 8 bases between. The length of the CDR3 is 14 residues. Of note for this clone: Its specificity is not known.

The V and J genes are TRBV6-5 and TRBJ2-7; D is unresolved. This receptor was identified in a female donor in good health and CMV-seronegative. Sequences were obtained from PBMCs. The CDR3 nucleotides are TGTGCCAGCAGTTACTCGAGGCAGACCTACGAGCAGTACTTC. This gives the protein CASSYSRQTYEQYF.